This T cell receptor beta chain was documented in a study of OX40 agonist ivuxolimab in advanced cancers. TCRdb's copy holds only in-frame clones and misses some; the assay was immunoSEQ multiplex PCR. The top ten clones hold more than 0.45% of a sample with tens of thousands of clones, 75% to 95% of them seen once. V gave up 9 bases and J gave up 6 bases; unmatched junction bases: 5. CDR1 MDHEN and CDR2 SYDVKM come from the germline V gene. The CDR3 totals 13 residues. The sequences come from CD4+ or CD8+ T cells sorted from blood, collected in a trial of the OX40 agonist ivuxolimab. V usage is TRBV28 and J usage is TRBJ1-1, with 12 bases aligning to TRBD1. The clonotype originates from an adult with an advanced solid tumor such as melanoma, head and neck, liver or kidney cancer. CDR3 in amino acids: CASGGQGASEAFF. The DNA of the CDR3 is TGTGCCAGTGGGGGACAGGGGGCCTCTGAAGCTTTCTTT.